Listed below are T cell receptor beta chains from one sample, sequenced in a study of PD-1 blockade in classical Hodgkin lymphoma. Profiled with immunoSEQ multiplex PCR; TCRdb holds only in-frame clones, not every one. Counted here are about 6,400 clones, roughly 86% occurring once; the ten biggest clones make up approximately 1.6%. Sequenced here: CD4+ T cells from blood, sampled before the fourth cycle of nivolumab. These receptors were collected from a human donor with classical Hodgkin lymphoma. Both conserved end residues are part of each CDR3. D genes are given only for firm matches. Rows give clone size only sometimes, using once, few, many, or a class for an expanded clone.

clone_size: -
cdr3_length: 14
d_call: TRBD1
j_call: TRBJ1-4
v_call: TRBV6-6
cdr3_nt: TGTGCCAGCACCCTAAGACAGGGCGGGGAAAAACTGTTTTTT
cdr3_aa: CASTLRQGGEKLFF

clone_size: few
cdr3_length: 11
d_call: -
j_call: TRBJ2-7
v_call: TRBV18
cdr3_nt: TGTGCCAGCTCACCTTTTGCAGAGCAGTACTTC
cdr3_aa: CASSPFAEQYF

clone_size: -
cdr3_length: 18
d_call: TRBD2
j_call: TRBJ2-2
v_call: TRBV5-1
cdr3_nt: TGCGCCAGCAGCACCCCTAGCGGGGGGGCCTCGGACACCGGGGAGCTGTTTTTT
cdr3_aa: CASSTPSGGASDTGELFF

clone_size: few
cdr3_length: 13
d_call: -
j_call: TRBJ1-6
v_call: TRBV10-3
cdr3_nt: TGTGCCATCAACCAGGGCGGAGATTCACCCCTCCACTTT
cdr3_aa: CAINQGGDSPLHF

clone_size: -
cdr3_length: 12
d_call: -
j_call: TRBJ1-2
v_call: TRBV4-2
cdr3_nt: TGTGCCAGCAGCCAAGGAAACTATGGCTACACCTTC
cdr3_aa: CASSQGNYGYTF

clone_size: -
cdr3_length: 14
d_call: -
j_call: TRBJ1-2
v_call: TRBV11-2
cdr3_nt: TGTGCCAGCAGCTTATCATACTTTAACTATGGCTACACCTTC
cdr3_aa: CASSLSYFNYGYTF

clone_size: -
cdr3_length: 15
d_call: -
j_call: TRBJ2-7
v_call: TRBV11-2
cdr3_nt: TGTGCCAGCAGCCCCCTGAGTTTGAGCTCCTACGAGCAGTACTTC
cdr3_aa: CASSPLSLSSYEQYF

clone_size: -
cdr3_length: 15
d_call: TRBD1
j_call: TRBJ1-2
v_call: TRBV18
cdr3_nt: TGTGCCAGCTCATCCGAGACAGGGGTAGGCTATGGCTACACCTTC
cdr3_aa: CASSSETGVGYGYTF

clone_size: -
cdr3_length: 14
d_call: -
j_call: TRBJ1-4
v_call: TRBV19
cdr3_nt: TGTGCCAGTAGCCTCCGACGGGGTAATGAAAAACTGTTTTTT
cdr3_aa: CASSLRRGNEKLFF

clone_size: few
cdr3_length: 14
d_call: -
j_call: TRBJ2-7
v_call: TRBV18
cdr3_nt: TGTGCCAGCTCACCTGGATTTCGTGCCTACGAGCAGTACTTC
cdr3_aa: CASSPGFRAYEQYF

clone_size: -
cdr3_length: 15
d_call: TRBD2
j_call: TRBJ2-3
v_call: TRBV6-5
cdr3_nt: TGTGCCAGCAGAAATAGCGGGGCGAGCACAGATACGCAGTATTTT
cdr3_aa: CASRNSGASTDTQYF

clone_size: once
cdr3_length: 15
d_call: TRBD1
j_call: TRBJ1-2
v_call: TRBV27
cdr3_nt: TGTGCCAGCAGTGTCTCCGGGACAGGGACCTATGGCTACACCTTC
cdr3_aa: CASSVSGTGTYGYTF

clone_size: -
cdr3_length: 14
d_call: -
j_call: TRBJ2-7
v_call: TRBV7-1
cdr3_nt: TGTGCCAGCAGCCCTAGACCGGGCAATTACGAGCAGTACTTC
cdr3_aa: CASSPRPGNYEQYF

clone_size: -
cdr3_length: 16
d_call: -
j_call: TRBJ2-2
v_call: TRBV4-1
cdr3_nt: TGCGCCAGCAGCCAGGTAGACCTAATTTACACCGGGGAGCTGTTTTTT
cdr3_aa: CASSQVDLIYTGELFF

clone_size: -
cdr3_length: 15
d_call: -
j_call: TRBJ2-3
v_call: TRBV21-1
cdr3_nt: TGTGCCAGCCCCGAACGGGACGTTAGGCTTCTGACGCAGTATTTT
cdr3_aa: CASPERDVRLLTQYF

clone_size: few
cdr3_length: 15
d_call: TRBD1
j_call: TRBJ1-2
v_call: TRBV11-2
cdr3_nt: TGTGCCAGCAGCTTTACTCAGGGGGGCAACTATGGCTACACCTTC
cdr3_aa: CASSFTQGGNYGYTF

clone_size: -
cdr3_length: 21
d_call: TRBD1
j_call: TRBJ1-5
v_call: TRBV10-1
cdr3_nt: TGCGCCAGCAGTGAGCCCCTTTTCCGGGACAGATGCATTTATAGCAATCAGCCCCAGCATTTT
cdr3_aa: CASSEPLFRDRCIYSNQPQHF

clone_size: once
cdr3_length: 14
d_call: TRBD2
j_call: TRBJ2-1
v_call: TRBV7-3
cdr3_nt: TGTGCCAGCAGTCGGACTAGCGGCTACAATGAGCAGTTCTTC
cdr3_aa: CASSRTSGYNEQFF

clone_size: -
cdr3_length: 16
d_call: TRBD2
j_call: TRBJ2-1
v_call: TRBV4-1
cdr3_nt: TGCGCCAGCAGCCAACTAGGACTAGCCGACTACAATGAGCAGTTCTTC
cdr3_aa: CASSQLGLADYNEQFF

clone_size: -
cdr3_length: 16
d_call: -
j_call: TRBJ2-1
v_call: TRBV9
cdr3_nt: TGTGCCAGCAGCGTAGGGTGGGGAGTTGCCTACAATGAGCAGTTCTTC
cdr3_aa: CASSVGWGVAYNEQFF

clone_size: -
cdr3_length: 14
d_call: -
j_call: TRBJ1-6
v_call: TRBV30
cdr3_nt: TGTGCCTGGAGTGTGAAACGGAGTAATTCACCCCTCCACTTT
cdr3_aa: CAWSVKRSNSPLHF

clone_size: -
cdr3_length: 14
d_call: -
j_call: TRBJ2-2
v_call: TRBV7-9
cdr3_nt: TGTGCCAGCAGCTTAACACTGTCCACCGGGGAGCTGTTTTTT
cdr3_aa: CASSLTLSTGELFF

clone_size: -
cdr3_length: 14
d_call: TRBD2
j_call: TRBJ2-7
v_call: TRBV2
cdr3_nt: TGTGCCAGCAGAGCGGGACTAGCTAGAGGCGAGCAGTACTTC
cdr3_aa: CASRAGLARGEQYF

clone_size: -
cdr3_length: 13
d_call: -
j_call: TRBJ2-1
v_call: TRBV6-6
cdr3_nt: TGTGCCAGCACGGACCGCTCCTACAATGAGCAGTTCTTC
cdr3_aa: CASTDRSYNEQFF

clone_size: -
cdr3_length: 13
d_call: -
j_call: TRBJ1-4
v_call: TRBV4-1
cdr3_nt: TGCGCCAGCAGCGTCCTAGCGGGTGAAAAACTGTTTTTT
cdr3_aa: CASSVLAGEKLFF

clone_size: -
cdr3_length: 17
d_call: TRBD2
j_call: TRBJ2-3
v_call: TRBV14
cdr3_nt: TGTGCCAGCAGCCGACTACTAGCGCATTGGGGCACAGATACGCAGTATTTT
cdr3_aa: CASSRLLAHWGTDTQYF

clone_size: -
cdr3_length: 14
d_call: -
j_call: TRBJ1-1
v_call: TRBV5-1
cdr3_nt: TGCGCCAGCAGCTCCGGGAGGGCCCGCACTGAAGCTTTCTTT
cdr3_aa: CASSSGRARTEAFF

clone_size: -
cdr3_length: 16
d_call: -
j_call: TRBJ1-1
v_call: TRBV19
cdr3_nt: TGTGCCAGTAGTACGCGGACACCTTATTGGGACACTGAAGCTTTCTTT
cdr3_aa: CASSTRTPYWDTEAFF

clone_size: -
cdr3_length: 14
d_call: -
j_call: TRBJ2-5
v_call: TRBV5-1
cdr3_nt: TGCGCCAGCAGCTTCGCTGGCGTACAAGAGACCCAGTACTTC
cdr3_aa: CASSFAGVQETQYF

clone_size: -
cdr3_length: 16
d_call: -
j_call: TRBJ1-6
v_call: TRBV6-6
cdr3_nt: TGTGCCAGCAGTTACTCGGAACCGGGTTTGGGGTCACCCCTCCACTTT
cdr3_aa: CASSYSEPGLGSPLHF

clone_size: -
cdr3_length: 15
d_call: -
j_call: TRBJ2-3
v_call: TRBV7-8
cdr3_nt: TGTGCCAGCAGCCCTAGCGCCGATTTCACAGATACGCAGTATTTT
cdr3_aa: CASSPSADFTDTQYF

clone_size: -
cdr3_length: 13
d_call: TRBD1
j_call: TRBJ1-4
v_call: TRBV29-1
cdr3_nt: TGCAGCGTCATGGACAGGGGGCGCGAAAAACTGTTTTTT
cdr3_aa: CSVMDRGREKLFF

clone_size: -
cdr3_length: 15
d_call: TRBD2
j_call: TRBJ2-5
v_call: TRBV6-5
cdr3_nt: TGTGCCAGCAGTTATCGGACTAGCGGTCAAGAGACCCAGTACTTC
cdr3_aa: CASSYRTSGQETQYF

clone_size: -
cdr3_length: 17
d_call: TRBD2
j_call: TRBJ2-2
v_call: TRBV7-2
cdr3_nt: TGTGCCAGCAGCCGCCTTCGGAGCGGGAGTTATTCTGGGGAGCTGTTTTTT
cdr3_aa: CASSRLRSGSYSGELFF

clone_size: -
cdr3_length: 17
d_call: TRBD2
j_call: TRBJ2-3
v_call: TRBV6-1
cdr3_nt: TGTGCCAGCAGTGAAGGGGCTAGCGGGGGGTTCGGAGATACGCAGTATTTT
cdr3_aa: CASSEGASGGFGDTQYF

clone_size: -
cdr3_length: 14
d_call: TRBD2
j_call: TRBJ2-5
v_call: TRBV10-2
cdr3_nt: TGCGCCAGCAGTAGATTAGCGGGGGTAGAGACCCAGTACTTC
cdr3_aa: CASSRLAGVETQYF

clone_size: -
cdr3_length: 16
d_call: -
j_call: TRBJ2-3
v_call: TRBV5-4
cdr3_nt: TGTGCCAGCAGCTTCCCTACTCTCGGTAGCACAGATACGCAGTATTTT
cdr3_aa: CASSFPTLGSTDTQYF

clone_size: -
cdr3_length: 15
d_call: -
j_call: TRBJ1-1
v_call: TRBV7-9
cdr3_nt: TGTGCCAGCAGCTTAGGTCTACACCTGAACACTGAAGCTTTCTTT
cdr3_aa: CASSLGLHLNTEAFF

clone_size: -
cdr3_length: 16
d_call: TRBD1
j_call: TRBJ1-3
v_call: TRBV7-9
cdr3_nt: TGTGCCAGCAGCTCCATCGACAGGGGATCCGGTAACACCATATATTTT
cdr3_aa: CASSSIDRGSGNTIYF

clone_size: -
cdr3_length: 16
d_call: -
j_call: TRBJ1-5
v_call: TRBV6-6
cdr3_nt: TGTGCCAGCATCTTAGGGGGTGGGGCCAACAATCAGCCCCAGCATTTT
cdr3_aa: CASILGGGANNQPQHF

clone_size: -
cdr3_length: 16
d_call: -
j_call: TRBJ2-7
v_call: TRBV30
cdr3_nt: TGTGCCTGGAGTGTATACGGTCCGGCGGAGGGGGGCGAGCAGTACTTC
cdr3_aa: CAWSVYGPAEGGEQYF

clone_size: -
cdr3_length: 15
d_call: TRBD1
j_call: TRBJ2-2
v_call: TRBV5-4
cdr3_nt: TGTGCCAGCAGCTCTGCAGGGGGCCGAGACGGGGAGCTGTTTTTT
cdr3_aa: CASSSAGGRDGELFF

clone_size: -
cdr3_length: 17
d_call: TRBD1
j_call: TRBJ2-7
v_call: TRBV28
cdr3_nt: TGTGCCAGCAGACGGGGACAGGGTAGGAATCACGGCTACGAGCAGTACTTC
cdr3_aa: CASRRGQGRNHGYEQYF

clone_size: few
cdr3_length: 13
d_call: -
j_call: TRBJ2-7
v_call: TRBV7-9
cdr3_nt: TGTGCCAGCAGCCCCAGAGGCCCCCACGAGCAGTACTTC
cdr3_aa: CASSPRGPHEQYF

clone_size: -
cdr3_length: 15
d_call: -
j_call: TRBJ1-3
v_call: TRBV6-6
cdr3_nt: TGTGCCAGCAGTCGAACCGGGAACTCTGGAAACACCATATATTTT
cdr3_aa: CASSRTGNSGNTIYF

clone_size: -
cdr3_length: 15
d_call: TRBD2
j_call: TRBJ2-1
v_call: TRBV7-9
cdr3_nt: TGTGCCAGCGCGTCCGGACTAGCCTCGGTTGATGAGCAGTTCTTC
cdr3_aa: CASASGLASVDEQFF

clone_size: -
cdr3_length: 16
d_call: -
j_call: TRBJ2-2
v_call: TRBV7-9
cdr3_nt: TGTGCCAGCAGCAGTATTGTTAGCGGCAACACCGGGGAGCTGTTTTTT
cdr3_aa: CASSSIVSGNTGELFF

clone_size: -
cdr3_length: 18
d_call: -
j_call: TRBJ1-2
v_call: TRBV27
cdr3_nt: TGTGCCAGCAGTGTAACTGGGCGTTTTGGCAGCGGCCGGGTTGGCTACACCTTC
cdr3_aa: CASSVTGRFGSGRVGYTF

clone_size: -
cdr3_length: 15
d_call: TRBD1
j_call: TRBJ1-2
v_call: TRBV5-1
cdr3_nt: TGCGCCAGCAGCTTGGAAGGGACAGGGGCCTATGGCTACACCTTC
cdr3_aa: CASSLEGTGAYGYTF

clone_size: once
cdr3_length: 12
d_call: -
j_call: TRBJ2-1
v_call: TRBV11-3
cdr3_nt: TGTGCCAGCAGCTTGTCAGGGACCCAGCAGTTCTTC
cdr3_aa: CASSLSGTQQFF

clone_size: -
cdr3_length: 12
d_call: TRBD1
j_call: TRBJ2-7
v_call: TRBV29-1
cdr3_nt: TGCAGCGTTGGGCAGGGGGCCTACGAGCAGTACTTC
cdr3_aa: CSVGQGAYEQYF

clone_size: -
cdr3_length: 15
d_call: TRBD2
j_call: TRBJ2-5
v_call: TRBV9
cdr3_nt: TGTGCCAGCAGCGAAATAGCGGGGGGACAAGAGACCCAGTACTTC
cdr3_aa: CASSEIAGGQETQYF

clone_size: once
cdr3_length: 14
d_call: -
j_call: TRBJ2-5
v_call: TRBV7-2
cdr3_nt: TGTGCCAGCAGCTTAGCGGGTCAACCAGAGACCCAGTACTTC
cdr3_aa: CASSLAGQPETQYF